This T cell receptor beta chain was identified in a study of tumor and adjacent non-tumor tissue in lung cancer. For the study at large: Samples averaged roughly 4 million productive TCRbeta reads each.

The CDR3 is 14 amino acids. Germline V gene lookup returns CDR1 SQVTM and CDR2 ANQGSEA. TCRbeta libraries were built with three rounds of nested PCR, modified from ARM-PCR. MiXCR, applied by TCRdb to the multiplex PCR reads, yields one record per CDR3 protein. The data contain over 100,000 distinct CDR3 sequences, approximately 71% of them seen just once; the ten biggest clones take up 30% to 45%. RNA was extracted from bulk tissue without any cell sorting. Comment on this clonotype: The junction departs from the called germline gene at one end, perhaps through a read error.

The receptor was derived from a woman aged 60 to 75 with non-small cell lung cancer. The genes are TRBV29-1 and TRBJ1-1; 8 bases map to TRBD1. The sequenced sample was lung tumor tissue. In DNA, the CDR3 is TGCAGAGTTGGTCCCGATGGGACAGGATTTGAAGCTTTGTTT. This sequence encodes CRVGPDGTGFEALF.